Below are 32 T cell receptor beta chains sequenced from a single sample in a study of shared clonotypes between healthy human individuals. Some clones are missing from TCRdb's copy, which holds only in-frame ones; the method was immunoSEQ multiplex PCR. The sample includes a few hundred thousand clones, over 95% seen only once; the top ten take over 0.09%. The naive CD8 subset, CD45RO-negative cells positively selected for CCR7, excluded terminally differentiated effector memory CD45RA+ cells. Sequenced: naive CD8+ T cells sorted from blood. The source of these receptors is a woman younger than 45 in good health.

The chain joins TRBV5-6 to TRBJ2-2, with D unclear. Germline V gene sequence: CDR1 SGHDT, CDR2 YYEEEE. V was pared by 6 bases and J by 9 bases, with 15 bases between. The CDR3 contains 13 residues. In nucleotides, the CDR3 is TGTGCCAGCACCAACCCCTGGGGTCGGGAGCTGTTTTTT. Amino acids: CASTNPWGRELFF.

Concerning this clone: Other DNA sequences in the same sample also yield this CDR3. This chain uses TRBV4-1 with TRBJ2-7; D may be TRBD1 or TRBD2 (5 bases each). The CDR3 contains 13 residues. Trimming cost V 0 bases and J 4 bases, with 7 bases left between them. CDR1 is MGHRA, CDR2 YSYEKL, per germline. The CDR3 sequence: CASSQDWGYEQYF. The CDR3 nucleotides read TGCGCCAGCAGCCAAGACTGGGGGTACGAGCAGTACTTC.

V usage is TRBV28 and J usage is TRBJ2-2; D is uncertain. Germline loops: CDR1 MDHEN, CDR2 SYDVKM. Trimming shortened V by 3 bases and J by 7 bases, and 6 bases separated the two germline ends. The CDR3 is made up of 12 amino acids. The chain's CDR3 is CASSFSVGELFF. Written as DNA, the CDR3 is TGTGCCAGCAGTTTCTCTGTCGGGGAGCTGTTTTTT.

The chain joins TRBV9 to TRBJ2-7; 7 nucleotides match TRBD2. Unmatched junction bases numbered 4, after V lost 1 base and J lost 3 bases. From germline, CDR1 is SGDLS and CDR2 YYNGEE. This CDR3 is built from 14 residues. CDR3 sequence: CASSVRGDGYEQYF. The CDR3 DNA reads TGTGCCAGCAGCGTACGGGGGGACGGCTACGAGCAGTACTTC.

V is TRBV28 and J is TRBJ2-1; TRBD2 aligns across 11 bases. CDR3 length: 19 residues. Trimming removed 3 bases from V and 0 bases from J; junction bases left unmatched: 10. Germline V CDR1 and CDR2: MDHEN, SYDVKM. The chain's CDR3 is CASSFFGGLAGTSYNEQFF. The CDR3 DNA sequence: TGTGCCAGCAGTTTTTTCGGAGGACTAGCGGGCACCTCCTACAATGAGCAGTTCTTC.

This chain joins TRBV27 and TRBJ1-2; 7 bases fit TRBD1. With 5 bases clipped from V and 6 bases from J, the junction kept 12 bases outside the gene matches. The CDR3 is 15 residues long. Germline V lookup: CDR1 MNHEY, CDR2 SMNVEV (reference sequence). The CDR3 bases are TGTGCCAGCAGTCCTATACCGACAGGGCTTCATGGCTACACCTTC. Translated: CASSPIPTGLHGYTF.

As DNA, the CDR3 is TGTGCCAGCAGCCTACAGGGTCGCTACGAGCAGTACTTC. Amino acid sequence: CASSLQGRYEQYF. The chain recombines TRBV27 with TRBJ2-7, with a tentative D call TRBD1 (6 bases). V was clipped by 6 bases and J by 3 bases, with 12 bases between them. The CDR3 sequence is 13 residues long. Germline V gene sequence: CDR1 MNHEY, CDR2 SMNVEV (reference sequence).

The rearrangement uses TRBV5-6 and TRBJ2-7; TRBD1 agrees at 8 bases. Per germline, CDR1 SGHDT and CDR2 YYEEEE. Unmatched junction bases numbered 3, after V lost 4 bases and J lost 3 bases. This CDR3 contains 13 residues. CDR3 amino acids: CASSPGQDYEQYF. The CDR3 DNA reads TGTGCCAGCAGCCCGGGACAGGACTACGAGCAGTACTTC. Full variable domain (rest looked up from reference TRBV5-6 and TRBJ2-7): DAGVTQSPTHLIKTRGQQVTLRCSPKSGHDTVSWYQQALGQGPQFIFQYYEEEERQRGNFPDRFSGHQFPNYSSELNVNALLLGDSALYLCASSPGQDYEQYFGPGTRLTVT.

In the case of this clone: The junction departs from germline at one end; a sequencing error may be responsible. The CDR3 loop reads CASSATEAGKLFF. The CDR3 region has the DNA TGTGCCAGCAGTGCTACTGAGGCCGGGAAGCTGTTTTTT. This sequence joins TRBV28 and TRBJ2-2; perhaps TRBD2 as D (5 bases). The CDR3 extends over 13 amino acids. Germline values: CDR1 MDHEN, CDR2 SYDVKM.

The chain recombines TRBV2 with TRBJ2-1; 8 bases align to TRBD2. The CDR3 loop spans 15 amino acids. Germline V gives CDR1 SNHLY, CDR2 FYNNEI. The trim removed 7 bases at V and 4 bases at J, leaving 9 bases unmatched. The DNA of the CDR3 is TGTGCCAGCACCGAGGGTACTAGCGGATACAATGAGCAGTTCTTC. Amino acids: CASTEGTSGYNEQFF.

The J gene is TRBJ1-4, the V gene TRBV19, with D possibly TRBD1 on 5 matching bases. Looked up from germline, CDR1 is LNHDA and CDR2 is SQIVND (reference sequence). The CDR3 is 16 amino acids. Trimming took off 1 base at V and 8 bases at J, with 17 bases between the two ends. The chain's CDR3 is CASSIAGIGADEKLFF. Here the CDR3 DNA reads TGTGCCAGTAGTATAGCTGGGATCGGGGCGGACGAAAAACTGTTTTTT.

This clone was found a few times. The rearrangement joins TRBV10-1 to TRBJ1-2; tentatively, D is TRBD1 (6 bases). The CDR3 has 15 amino acids. Germline CDR1 is WNHNN and CDR2 is SYGVQD (reference sequence). Trimming left V 3 bases short and J 5 bases short, with 16 bases between. The CDR3 sequence is CASSDGQNPVYGYTF. In DNA form, the CDR3 reads TGCGCCAGCAGTGACGGACAGAACCCCGTATATGGCTACACCTTC.

The chain carries TRBV9 and TRBJ2-5; no clear D gene. The CDR3 runs to 13 residues. Germline V gene lookup returns CDR1 SGDLS and CDR2 YYNGEE. V lost 3 bases and J 2 bases, leaving 8 bases between the germline ends. Written as DNA, the CDR3 is TGTGCCAGCAGCGGTCCCCGGCAAGAGACCCAGTACTTC. It codes for CASSGPRQETQYF.

This clone was seen a single time. The chain recombines TRBV29-1 with TRBJ1-1, with 7 bases matching TRBD1. Germline V gene lookup returns CDR1 SQVTM and CDR2 ANQGSEA. The CDR3 runs to 11 residues. J was trimmed by 7 bases and V by 6 bases; bases with no gene match: 5. Written as DNA, the CDR3 is TGCAGCGTCGACCGACAGGGTGAAGCTTTCTTT. Translation gives CSVDRQGEAFF.

The chain has TRBV7-8 and TRBJ2-5; TRBD2 aligns across 8 bases. The CDR3 is made up of 15 amino acids. CDR1 SGHVS and CDR2 FQNEAQ come from the germline V gene. V was clipped by 3 bases and J by 5 bases; unmatched bases: 8. CDR3 sequence: CASSFLREGRETQYF. The CDR3 region has the DNA TGTGCCAGCAGCTTTCTCCGGGAGGGCCGGGAGACCCAGTACTTC.

Ten or more counts support this clone. The chain uses TRBV10-3 and TRBJ2-7; 10 bases align to TRBD2. The CDR3 contains 15 residues. Germline V gives CDR1 ENHRY, CDR2 SYGVKD. V dropped 3 bases and J dropped 3; count of bases not matched to a gene: 5. CDR3 sequence: CAISEGLAENYEQYF. The CDR3 DNA follows: TGTGCCATCAGTGAAGGACTAGCGGAGAACTACGAGCAGTACTTC.

This chain connects TRBV14 to TRBJ2-5, with 10 bases matching TRBD2. V lost 0 bases and J lost 9; bases outside the gene matches: 16. The CDR3 runs 18 residues. CDR1 and CDR2 from the germline V gene are SGHDN and FVKESK. Here the CDR3 reads CASSQDYSGRPPRGAQYF. The CDR3 nucleotides are TGTGCCAGCAGCCAAGACTATAGCGGGAGGCCTCCTCGGGGGGCCCAGTACTTC.

This clone is a singleton in its sample. The genes are TRBV4-1 and TRBJ1-2, with 7 bases aligning to TRBD1. Germline loops: CDR1 MGHRA, CDR2 YSYEKL. The ends lost 4 bases at V and 0 bases at J; junction bases unmatched: 8. The CDR3 is 16 residues long. CDR3 in amino acids: CASSREQGNTNYGYTF. For the CDR3, the DNA is TGCGCCAGCAGCCGAGAACAGGGGAATACTAACTATGGCTACACCTTC.

The genes are TRBV21-1 and TRBJ1-3; the D call in the table, TRBD1, was not verified against the DNA. TRBV21-1 is a pseudogene. The CDR3 extends over 13 amino acids. CDR3 residues: CASSTGVRNTIYF. The CDR3 DNA is TGTGCCAGCTCTACAGGGGTACGGAACACCATATATTTT.

The chain couples TRBV28 to TRBJ2-7; D gene uncertain. The germline V and J ends were trimmed by 3 bases and 6 bases, with 9 bases remaining between them. CDR1 is MDHEN, CDR2 SYDVKM, per germline. This CDR3 region has 12 residues. CDR3 region: CASSFSYTEQYF. The CDR3, as DNA: TGTGCCAGCAGTTTCTCCTATACCGAGCAGTACTTC.

The chain combines TRBV5-8 with TRBJ2-2; no clear D gene. The CDR3 sequence is 13 residues long. Trimming took 3 bases from V and 6 from J, leaving 9 bases between them. The germline gives CDR1 SGHTS, CDR2 YDEGEE. CDR3 protein: CASSSGLAGELFF. The CDR3 nucleotides are TGTGCCAGCAGCTCCGGCCTCGCCGGGGAGCTGTTTTTT.

This chain joins TRBV2 and TRBJ2-3, with 10 positions matching TRBD2. Germline V gene data show CDR1 as SNHLY and CDR2 as FYNNEI. CDR3 size: 16 residues. V dropped 1 base and J dropped 3; count of bases not matched to a gene: 4. CDR3 sequence reads: CASSEGPSGSTDTQYF. CDR3 coding DNA: TGTGCCAGCAGTGAAGGGCCTAGCGGGAGTACAGATACGCAGTATTTT.

The chain links TRBV2 to TRBJ1-1; TRBD1 might be the D (5 bases). The ends were cut back, 5 bases at V and 1 base at J, with 11 bases in the middle. This CDR3 has 14 amino acids. CDR1 is SNHLY, CDR2 FYNNEI, per germline. For the CDR3, the DNA is TGTGCCAGCAGTCCGGGACGTAGGAACACTGAAGCTTTCTTT. It encodes CASSPGRRNTEAFF.

The chain is built from TRBV10-2 and TRBJ1-5, with D hard to call. The CDR3 has 16 residues. V dropped 2 bases and J dropped 0 bases, with 11 bases sitting between them. Germline V gene lookup returns CDR1 WSHSY and CDR2 SAAADI. The CDR3 DNA sequence: TGCGCCAGCAGTGAGAGCCTAGATTATAGCAATCAGCCCCAGCATTTT. Its translation is CASSESLDYSNQPQHF.

In regard to this clone: The sample carries other DNA sequences with the same CDR3. This chain uses TRBV28 with TRBJ2-7; D ambiguous. Trimming took off 3 bases at V and 2 bases at J, with 2 bases between the two ends. The CDR3 is 11 amino acids. Germline V gives CDR1 MDHEN, CDR2 SYDVKM. The CDR3 is CASSLAYEQYF. The CDR3 DNA is TGTGCCAGCAGTTTGGCCTACGAGCAGTACTTC.

This chain connects TRBV4-1 to TRBJ2-1, with 9 bases identical to TRBD2. The CDR3 spans 17 residues. The V and J ends lost 0 bases and 8 bases, in that order; junction bases with no gene match: 11. The V gene's germline CDR1 is MGHRA and CDR2 YSYEKL. Here the CDR3 reads CASSQDSSGRLVDEQFF. The CDR3 DNA reads TGCGCCAGCAGCCAAGATAGCAGCGGGAGGTTAGTTGATGAGCAGTTCTTC.

The chain combines TRBV13 with TRBJ1-2; perhaps TRBD1 as D (5 bases). CDR3 length: 14 residues. The V end was cut by 0 bases, the J end by 1 base, with 6 bases between. The V gene's germline CDR1 is PRHDT and CDR2 FYEKMQ (reference sequence). Written as DNA, the CDR3 is TGTGCCAGCAGCTTAGGACAGGTTAACTATGGCTACACCTTC. Translation gives CASSLGQVNYGYTF.

The chain employs TRBV25-1 and TRBJ1-4; D is undetermined. Germline CDR1 reads MGHDK; CDR2 reads SYGVNS. The ends were cut back, 3 bases at V and 5 bases at J, with 13 bases in the middle. The CDR3 consists of 15 residues. The DNA of the CDR3 is TGTGCCAGCAGTGACCGGAACATGGAGAATGAAAAACTGTTTTTT. This encodes CASSDRNMENEKLFF. Variable domain in full (rest from reference TRBV25-1 and TRBJ1-4): EADIYQTPRYLVIGTGKKITLECSQTMGHDKMYWYQQDPGMELHLIHYSYGVNSTEKGDLSSESTVSRIRTEHFPLTLESARPSHTSQYLCASSDRNMENEKLFFGSGTQLSVL.

The genes are TRBV18 and TRBJ1-4, with D perhaps TRBD1 (6 bases). The V and J ends lost 5 bases and 8 bases respectively, with 12 bases between them. Germline lookup yields CDR1 KGHSH and CDR2 LQKENI. This CDR3 is built from 13 residues. The CDR3 sequence is CASSSGEDEKLFF. CDR3 bases: TGTGCCAGCTCATCAGGGGAGGACGAAAAACTGTTTTTT.

This clone was seen once. The chain's CDR3 is CASSLGRADGYTF. The CDR3 bases are TGTGCCAGCAGTTTAGGCAGGGCGGATGGCTACACCTTC. V gene TRBV28 combines with J gene TRBJ1-2, with D perhaps matching TRBD1 (5 bases). With 2 bases removed from V and 6 bases from J, the gap between germline ends came to 10 bases. The CDR3 length is 13 residues. CDR1 is MDHEN, CDR2 SYDVKM, per germline.

V usage is TRBV6-1 and J usage is TRBJ1-1; perhaps TRBD1 as D (5 bases). Germline V gives CDR1 MNHNS, CDR2 SASEGT. The V end lost 7 bases, the J end lost 4 bases, and 10 bases lay between the germline ends. This CDR3 spans 12 amino acids. The CDR3 reads CASTWGSTEAFF. DNA for the CDR3: TGTGCCAGCACCTGGGGGAGCACTGAAGCTTTCTTT.

The chain recombines TRBV27 with TRBJ1-5; 9 nucleotides agree with TRBD1. V dropped 2 bases and J dropped 0; count of bases not matched to a gene: 5. This CDR3 is built from 17 residues. CDR1 and CDR2 (germline): MNHEY, SMNVEV (reference sequence). The CDR3 DNA reads TGTGCCAGCAGTTTAGGACAGGGGCCTGATAGCAATCAGCCCCAGCATTTT. The encoded protein is CASSLGQGPDSNQPQHF.